These 21 T cell receptor beta chains came from one sample sequenced in a study of T and B cells in COVID-19 patients. Each TRB amplification used about 230-550 ng of genomic DNA from blood. BIOMED2 TRB-A/B primer pools were used in multiplex TRB PCR. TCRdb re-called the multiplex PCR reads with MiXCR, one entry per CDR3 protein. Seen here are 8,000 to 9,500 distinct CDR3 sequences, roughly 25% observed once, and the top ten hold approximately 6.9%. The sequenced sample consisted of blood. These TCRs come from a human donor who had recovered from COVID-19.

At least ten counts were recorded for this clonotype. The chain uses TRBV6-2 or TRBV6-3 and TRBJ2-2; 13 bases line up with TRBD2. The J segment lost 6 bases and the V segment lost 2 bases, leaving 3 bases of the junction unmatched. The CDR3 spans 16 residues. Germline CDR1 MNHEY, CDR2 SVGEGT. The CDR3: CASSYGLAGEAGELFF. In nucleotides, the CDR3 is TGTGCCAGCAGTTACGGACTAGCGGGAGAAGCCGGGGAGCTGTTTTTT.

CDR3 sequence (DNA): TGTGCCAGCAACCCCCCGGGGGTTTCCGGGGAGCTGTTTTTT. Residues: CASNPPGVSGELFF. The chain is built from TRBV28 and TRBJ2-2, with D possibly being TRBD2 (6 bases). CDR1 and CDR2 from the germline V gene are MDHEN and SYDVKM. Trimming shortened V by 7 bases and J by 6 bases, and 15 bases separated the two germline ends. The CDR3 has 14 amino acids.

This clonotype is labeled as medium-sized. The rearrangement joins TRBV19 to TRBJ1-3; D remains ambiguous. The CDR3 runs 12 residues. Germline V gene sequence: CDR1 LNHDA, CDR2 SQIVND (reference sequence). Trimming stripped 6 bases from V and 3 bases from J, with 6 bases between. This CDR3 is CASRSFGNTIYF. CDR3 DNA sequence: TGTGCCAGTAGGAGTTTTGGAAACACCATATATTTT.

This clonotype was counted only a few times. V and J are TRBV12-5 and TRBJ2-1; possibly TRBD2 for D (5 bases). This CDR3 region has 15 residues. Trimming shortened V by 0 bases and J by 8 bases, and 14 bases separated the two germline ends. CDR1 and CDR2 (germline): LGHNT, FRNRAP. The CDR3 region has the DNA TGTGCTAGTGGTTTGGTAGGTGGGAGCGAAGATGAGCAGTTCTTC. Protein sequence: CASGLVGGSEDEQFF.

The chain links TRBV20-1 to TRBJ1-5; the match to TRBD1 covers 7 bases. The CDR3 consists of 16 residues. CDR1 is DFQATT and CDR2 is SNEGSKA in the germline V gene (reference sequence). Trimming cost V 0 bases and J 4 bases; bases outside gene matches: 9. CDR3 region: CSARDPGGGFNQPQHF. The CDR3 DNA reads TGCAGTGCTAGAGATCCGGGAGGGGGCTTTAATCAGCCCCAGCATTTT.

The V gene is TRBV6-5, the J gene TRBJ1-5, with D tentatively TRBD1 (5 bases). V was trimmed by 7 bases and J by 5 bases, leaving 9 bases between them. The CDR3 runs 12 residues. The germline CDR1 and CDR2 sequences are MNHEY and SVGAGI. The CDR3 region has the DNA TGTGCCAGCACTCTCAGGGATCAGCCCCAGCATTTT. It is translated as CASTLRDQPQHF.

This clonotype appeared a few times. This sequence joins TRBV12-3 or TRBV12-4 and TRBJ2-7, with 7 positions matching TRBD1. The CDR3 sequence is 17 residues long. With V trimmed by 1 base and J by 7 bases, 16 bases remained unmatched. In DNA, the CDR3 is TGTGCCAGCAGTTTAGGGGTCGGGACAGACCTCGCGGAGGAGCAGTACTTC. Its translation: CASSLGVGTDLAEEQYF.

This clonotype was observed a handful of times. The chain recombines TRBV6-4 with TRBJ1-1; TRBD1 might be the D (6 bases). Germline V gives CDR1 MRHNA, CDR2 SNTAGT. V dropped 6 bases and J dropped 1 base, with 9 bases sitting between them. The CDR3 has 13 amino acids. CDR3 sequence: CASRATGNTEAFF. DNA for the CDR3: TGTGCCAGCAGGGCGACAGGGAACACTGAAGCTTTCTTT.

By share, this clonotype ranks as medium-sized (0.01 to 0.1%). The V gene is TRBV6-6, the J gene TRBJ2-7; no clear D gene. V lost 0 bases and J 1 base, leaving 7 bases between the germline ends. The CDR3 totals 14 residues. Germline CDR1 reads MNHNY; CDR2 reads SVGAGI (reference sequence). CDR3 sequence (DNA): TGTGCCAGCAGTTACTCGAGCCCATCCTACGAGCAGTACTTC. It is translated as CASSYSSPSYEQYF.

This rearrangement joins TRBV19 to TRBJ2-2; 11 nucleotides line up with TRBD2. In germline, CDR1 is LNHDA, CDR2 SQIVND (reference sequence). The ends lost 5 bases at V and 3 bases at J; junction bases unmatched: 5. The CDR3 totals 16 residues. CDR3 region: CASSSWTSGYTGELFF. CDR3 nucleotide sequence: TGTGCCAGTAGTTCATGGACTAGCGGGTACACCGGGGAGCTGTTTTTT.

At least ten counts were recorded for this clonotype. The chain couples TRBV11-2 to TRBJ1-2; the D gene is possibly TRBD1 (6 bases). This CDR3 comprises 13 residues. Germline V gene lookup returns CDR1 SGHAT and CDR2 FQNNGV. The ends were cut back, 5 bases at V and 8 bases at J, with 15 bases in the middle. CDR3 amino acids: CASSQGGGRGYTF. For the CDR3, the DNA is TGTGCCAGCAGCCAAGGGGGTGGTCGGGGCTACACCTTC.

The sample holds many counts of this clonotype. The chain has TRBV6-2 or TRBV6-3 and TRBJ2-1; D gene unclear. The V end was cut by 8 bases, the J end by 0 bases, with 8 bases between. Germline V gene data show CDR1 as MNHEY and CDR2 as SVGEGT. The length of the CDR3 is 13 residues. The CDR3 DNA reads as TGTGCCAGCCGACCAAGCTCCTACAATGAGCAGTTCTTC. Translation: CASRPSSYNEQFF.

This clonotype has a handful of counts. The V and J genes are TRBV12-3 or TRBV12-4 and TRBJ1-6; possibly TRBD1 for D (5 bases). The CDR3 sequence is 12 residues long. V dropped 3 bases and J dropped 10 bases, with 7 bases sitting between them. CDR3 region: CASSFTGSPLHF. CDR3 in DNA: TGTGCCAGCAGTTTTACAGGCTCACCCCTCCACTTT.

This clonotype came up once. The rearrangement links TRBV20-1 to TRBJ2-7, with D possibly matching TRBD2 (6 bases). The germline V and J ends were trimmed by 6 bases and 6 bases, with 18 bases remaining between them. The CDR3 is made up of 13 amino acids. Germline loops: CDR1 DFQATT, CDR2 SNEGSKA (reference sequence). This chain's CDR3 is CSAKSWDFSEQYF. The CDR3 DNA sequence: TGCAGTGCCAAATCTTGGGACTTTTCCGAGCAGTACTTC.

By share, this clonotype counts as large. CDR3: CSVGHSGANVLTF. The CDR3 DNA sequence: TGCAGCGTTGGACACTCTGGGGCCAACGTCCTGACTTTC. The genes are TRBV29-1 and TRBJ2-6, with no clear D. CDR1 is SQVTM, CDR2 ANQGSEA, per germline. The CDR3 extends over 13 amino acids. Trimming stripped 4 bases from V and 0 bases from J, with 4 bases between.

V gene TRBV7-9 combines with J gene TRBJ1-4, with a possible D match to TRBD1 (5 bases). V lost 5 bases and J lost 0, with 10 bases in between. The CDR3 is 15 amino acids. From germline, CDR1 is SEHNR and CDR2 FQNEAQ (reference sequence). CDR3 coding DNA: TGTGCCAGCAGCCCCGACAGTGCAACTAATGAAAAACTGTTTTTT. It is translated as CASSPDSATNEKLFF. The full variable domain, in which reference TRBV7-9 and TRBJ1-4 provide the parts outside the CDR3, is DTGVSQNPRHKITKRGQNVTFRCDPISEHNRLYWYRQTLGQGPEFLTYFQNEAQLEKSRLLSDRFSAERPKGSFSTLEIQRTEQGDSAMYLCASSPDSATNEKLFFGSGTQLSVL.

The table lists this clonotype with many counts. The chain has TRBV6-6 and TRBJ2-5; D unclear. CDR3 size: 14 residues. Per germline, CDR1 MNHNY and CDR2 SVGAGI (reference sequence). The V gene lost 0 bases and the J gene lost 0 bases, with 5 bases spanning the gap. Here the CDR3 reads CASSYSMDQETQYF. The DNA for the CDR3 is TGTGCCAGCAGTTACTCGATGGACCAAGAGACCCAGTACTTC.

Concerning this clonotype itself: A much larger clone lies one base from this, so it may be a read error. The V and J genes are TRBV12-3 or TRBV12-4 and TRBJ1-5; D is uncertain. The CDR3 is made up of 14 amino acids. Trimming pared 1 base from V and 9 bases from J, leaving 13 bases between. The CDR3 spells CASSLVGEPWPQHF. DNA of the CDR3: TGTGCCAGCAGTTTAGTCGGAGAGCCTTGGCCCCAGCATTTT.

As regards this clonotype: A much larger clonotype is one base distant, so this may be a read error. This chain links TRBV27 with TRBJ1-1, with D tentatively TRBD1 (5 bases). This CDR3 is built from 13 residues. CDR1 and CDR2 (germline): MNHEY, SMNVEV (reference sequence). CDR3 sequence (DNA): TGTGCCAGCAGTTTAGGGGGGAACACTGAAGCTCTCTTT. Protein: CASSLGGNTEALF.

This clonotype was counted ten times or more. J is TRBJ1-6 and V is TRBV18; possibly TRBD1 for D (6 bases). The germline gives CDR1 KGHSH, CDR2 LQKENI. Trimming removed 3 bases from V and 7 bases from J, with 13 bases in between. There are 15 residues in the CDR3. The CDR3 DNA sequence: TGTGCCAGCTCACCCCGACAGGAGGGGAATTCACCCCTCCACTTT. Protein product: CASSPRQEGNSPLHF.

In the case of this clonotype: One base away lies a much larger clone, so this may be a sequencing read error. The chain links TRBV6-5 to TRBJ2-7, with D unresolved. Trimming took off 5 bases at V and 3 bases at J, with 11 bases between the two ends. This CDR3 spans 13 amino acids. Germline-derived CDR1 and CDR2 are MNHEY and SVGAGI. CDR3 in amino acids: CASSPGGNYEQYF. CDR3 sequence (DNA): TGTGCCAGCAGTCCAGGCGGAAACTACGAGCAGTACTTC.